Following are 12 T cell receptor beta chains from one sample sequenced in a study of early T cells in non-severe SARS-CoV-2 infection. TCRdb itself ran the 5' RACE reads through MiXCR, one entry per CDR3 protein. Of about 82,000 distinct CDR3 sequences listed, roughly an eighth were seen once; the top ten hold 6%. Specimen: whole blood. Receptor source: an adult who was a healthcare worker with PCR-confirmed SARS-CoV-2 infection or an uninfected control (not recorded which).

Only a few counts were recorded for this clonotype. The chain links TRBV2 to TRBJ1-1; 7 nucleotides agree with TRBD1. In germline, CDR1 is SNHLY, CDR2 FYNNEI. The J segment lost 6 bases and the V segment lost 5 bases, leaving 12 bases of the junction unmatched. CDR3 length: 15 amino acids. The DNA for the CDR3 is TGTGCCAGCAGTCCCACAGGGGATGGTACGGCTGAAGCTTTCTTT. Translated, it gives CASSPTGDGTAEAFF.

The chain is built from TRBV20-1 and TRBJ2-2; no reliable D call. The CDR3 contains 16 residues. CDR1 and CDR2 from the germline V gene are DFQATT and SNEGSKA (reference sequence). V shed 0 bases and J shed 1 base, with 12 bases lying between them. The CDR3 nucleotides are TGCAGTGCTAGAGATAGACGTCGGAGGAACACCGGGGAGCTGTTTTTT. Amino acid sequence: CSARDRRRRNTGELFF.

This clonotype appeared many times. The chain carries TRBV5-5 and TRBJ1-6, with D hard to call. Germline assignment: CDR1 SGHKS and CDR2 YYEKEE (reference sequence). The CDR3 runs to 18 residues. V was cut by 4 bases and J by 0 bases, with 17 bases left in between. This CDR3 reads CASSVRWATSSYNSPLHF. The CDR3 bases are TGTGCCAGCAGCGTTCGCTGGGCAACGAGCTCCTATAATTCACCCCTCCACTTT.

At least ten counts were recorded for this clonotype. The chain joins TRBV2 to TRBJ2-7, with D tentatively TRBD2 (5 bases). Trimming removed 4 bases at V and 4 bases at J, with 14 bases between. CDR1 and CDR2 (germline): SNHLY, FYNNEI. This CDR3 spans 14 amino acids. CDR3: CASSGARARYEQYF. In DNA form, the CDR3 reads TGTGCCAGCAGTGGGGCGCGGGCCCGATACGAGCAGTACTTC.

In its sample, this clonotype was seen many times. The chain employs TRBV10-3 and TRBJ2-1, with D unclear. The CDR3 is 16 residues long. Per germline, CDR1 ENHRY and CDR2 SYGVKD. Trimming took 5 bases from V and 0 from J, leaving 14 bases between them. CDR3 sequence reads: CAISPTPEPSYNEQFF. Written as DNA, the CDR3 is TGTGCCATCAGTCCAACGCCTGAACCCTCCTACAATGAGCAGTTCTTC.

This clonotype was counted many times. The rearrangement joins TRBV6-6 to TRBJ2-2, with TRBD2 identical over 8 bases. The CDR3 is 17 residues long. CDR1 MNHNY and CDR2 SVGAGI come from the germline V gene (reference sequence). V lost 7 bases, J lost 6 bases, and 16 bases stayed unmatched. CDR3 sequence reads: CASKQGAGDLTAGELFF. As DNA, the CDR3 is TGTGCCAGCAAACAGGGAGCGGGGGACCTCACCGCCGGGGAGCTGTTTTTT.

This clonotype was observed a handful of times. The gene calls are TRBV21-1 and TRBJ1-1; the table's TRBD1 call for D was not verified on the DNA. TRBV21-1 is annotated as a pseudogene. CDR3 size: 18 residues. CDR3 coding DNA: TGTGCCAGCAGCAAAGTGAGGCAGGGGGGGAAGGAAGACACTGAAGCTTTCTTT. It encodes CASSKVRQGGKEDTEAFF.

V gene TRBV24-1 combines with J gene TRBJ2-1; TRBD1 agrees at 9 bases. V lost 5 bases and J lost 5; bases outside the gene matches: 6. Germline values: CDR1 KGHDR, CDR2 SFDVKD. The CDR3 has 15 residues. DNA for the CDR3: TGTGCCACCAGTGCCACCGGGACAGGGAACAATGAGCAGTTCTTC. It codes for CATSATGTGNNEQFF.

This clonotype has ten or more counts. The V call is TRBV19, the J call TRBJ1-5; no clear D. V lost 4 bases and J 12 bases, leaving 16 bases between the germline ends. The CDR3 has 13 residues. Germline V gene data show CDR1 as LNHDA and CDR2 as SQIVND (reference sequence). CDR3 bases: TGTGCCAGTAGTACCGATTCCCCCCGGCGCCAGCATTTT. This sequence encodes CASSTDSPRRQHF.

This clonotype was seen at least ten times. The rearrangement joins TRBV4-1 to TRBJ2-3; D may be TRBD1 or TRBD2 (6 bases each). The ends were cut back, 0 bases at V and 6 bases at J, with 31 bases in the middle. The CDR3 is made up of 21 amino acids. CDR1 is MGHRA and CDR2 is YSYEKL in the germline V gene. The CDR3 bases are TGCGCCAGCAGCCAAGATAGATTGACTCATAAGATGGGGGGCGCAGGGGATACGCAGTATTTT. Its translation: CASSQDRLTHKMGGAGDTQYF.

This clonotype showed up many times. The gene calls are TRBV12-3 or TRBV12-4 and TRBJ1-2; TRBD1 aligns across 9 bases. Germline trimming cut 5 bases from V and 4 bases from J; bases unmatched to any gene: 2. There are 13 residues in the CDR3. The CDR3 loop reads CASSTGGFYGYTF. Here the CDR3 DNA reads TGTGCCAGCAGTACAGGGGGCTTCTATGGCTACACCTTC.

This clonotype appeared many times. The J gene is TRBJ2-7, the V gene TRBV12-3 or TRBV12-4, with 7 bases lining up with TRBD1. This CDR3 is 16 amino acids long. Trimming at V came to 6 bases and at J to 7 bases, leaving 18 bases not matched to a gene. The CDR3 sequence: CASRRQGGGTGWEQYF. The CDR3 nucleotides read TGTGCCAGCAGACGACAGGGTGGAGGAACCGGTTGGGAGCAGTACTTC.